This T cell receptor beta chain emerged from a study of blood T cell repertoires in COVID-19. Study-level information: Samples of COVID-19 (acute and convalescent) were obtained from the United States, Italy and Spain. T cells, B-cell-depleted T cells, or PBMCs supplied cDNA or gDNA.

In the authors' methods: Quantification of nucleated cells was approximated via reference gene primer amplification. Sequencing used immunoSEQ multiplex PCR; TCRdb keeps in-frame clones, though not all of them. The DNA gave D and trimming, while V, J and clone size come from that table. The sample has around 620,000 clones, just under 90% seen once; the top ten hold approximately 0.25%. V lost 6 bases and J lost 2; bases outside the gene matches: 16. Germline loops: CDR1 KGHSH, CDR2 LQKENI. The CDR3 is 18 amino acids. The sequencing sample was made of peripheral blood. The V gene is TRBV18, the J gene TRBJ2-3, with TRBD2 matching 8 bases. This receptor was obtained from a woman aged 18-35 years with acute or convalescent COVID-19. The CDR3 region is CASSPGSGAPAFTDTQYF. In DNA, the CDR3 is TGTGCCAGCTCGCCGGGTAGCGGGGCCCCCGCTTTCACAGATACGCAGTATTTT.